The 32 T cell receptor beta chains below were found in one sample sequenced in a study of blood T cells in healthy people across ages. Together with a sample-barcoded 5' primer, a J-beta primer mix was included in a second PCR lasting roughly 6 to 12 cycles. TCRdb recomputed calls from the 5' RACE reads with MiXCR, one row per CDR3 protein. Found here are about 1.1 million distinct CDR3 sequences, roughly two fifths of them singletons; the top ten hold roughly 14%. The sequencing input was blood. Receptor source: a man aged 18 to 30 in good health.

There are a few counts of this clonotype. The chain couples TRBV10-3 to TRBJ2-1; no definite D call. The DNA end is more similar to TRBJ2-7, so the J call may be wrong. Germline assignment: CDR1 ENHRY and CDR2 SYGVKD. The CDR3 consists of 14 residues. The DNA for the CDR3 is TGTGCCATCAGTAATGACATACTCTACAATGAGCAGTACTTC. Translated, it gives CAISNDILYNEQYF.

This clonotype turned up a few times. The chain links TRBV6-2 or TRBV6-3 to TRBJ2-1; D gene unclear. Trimming shortened V by 7 bases and J by 2 bases, and 18 bases separated the two germline ends. Germline-derived CDR1 and CDR2 are MNHEY and SVGEGT. The CDR3 loop spans 16 amino acids. The CDR3 protein is CASTQTGSWTYNEQFF. The CDR3 region has the DNA TGTGCCAGCACCCAGACCGGGTCGTGGACCTACAATGAGCAGTTCTTC.

This clonotype has only a few counts. The V gene is TRBV6-6, the J gene TRBJ2-1; TRBD2 might be the D (5 bases). Germline V gives CDR1 MNHNY, CDR2 SVGAGI (reference sequence). V lost 2 bases and J lost 5, with 13 bases in between. The CDR3 runs 15 residues. The CDR3 loop reads CASSYRAADHNEQFF. CDR3 nucleotide sequence: TGTGCCAGCAGTTACCGAGCGGCGGACCACAATGAGCAGTTCTTC.

This clonotype turned up a few times. DNA for the CDR3: TGTGCCAGCAGTTTCCGTGCGGGGGTAAAGGTCAATGAGCAGTTCTTC. Amino acid sequence: CASSFRAGVKVNEQFF. This rearrangement joins TRBV12-3 or TRBV12-4 to TRBJ2-1, with TRBD2 matching 7 bases. This CDR3 region has 16 residues. V lost 3 bases, J lost 6 bases, and 11 bases stayed unmatched.

This clonotype has only a few counts. The rearrangement uses TRBV2 and TRBJ2-1, with 7 nucleotides matching TRBD1. Germline loops: CDR1 SNHLY, CDR2 FYNNEI. The CDR3 contains 12 residues. Germline trimming cut 7 bases from V and 7 bases from J; bases unmatched to any gene: 4. The CDR3 reads CASNLQGNEQFF. Here the CDR3 DNA reads TGTGCCAGCAATCTACAGGGGAATGAGCAGTTCTTC.

The V gene is TRBV20-1, the J gene TRBJ1-2; TRBD1 matches 8 bases. The CDR3 has 14 residues. V lost 3 bases, J lost 7 bases, and 10 bases stayed unmatched. Per germline, CDR1 DFQATT and CDR2 SNEGSKA (reference sequence). Written as DNA, the CDR3 is TGCAGTGCTAGCCAGGGGGCGGCATTAGGTGGCTACACCTTC. Translation gives CSASQGAALGGYTF.

The rearrangement links TRBV29-1 to TRBJ2-5; no definite D call. The CDR3 is made up of 12 amino acids. CDR1 is SQVTM, CDR2 ANQGSEA, per germline. Trimming pared 3 bases from V and 11 bases from J, leaving 16 bases between. The CDR3 reads CSVETSSYGQYF. The CDR3 coding sequence is TGCAGCGTTGAGACGAGCTCCTACGGGCAGTACTTC.

The CDR3 DNA follows: TGTGCCAGCAGTTTGACAGGTGTTCTCTACGAGCAGTACTTC. It yields the protein CASSLTGVLYEQYF. The J gene is TRBJ2-7, the V gene TRBV27, with D possibly TRBD1 on 6 matching bases. V lost 3 bases and J lost 3, with 12 bases in between. The germline V gene has CDR1 MNHEY and CDR2 SMNVEV (reference sequence). The length of the CDR3 is 14 residues.

The chain joins TRBV20-1 to TRBJ1-3, with D unclear. V shed 5 bases and J shed 0 bases, with 5 bases lying between them. CDR1 is DFQATT and CDR2 is SNEGSKA in the germline V gene (reference sequence). The CDR3 totals 12 residues. The CDR3 sequence is CSALSSGNTIYF. The CDR3 nucleotides are TGCAGTGCTTTGAGCTCTGGAAACACCATATATTTT.

V gene TRBV5-5 combines with J gene TRBJ1-1; D is undetermined. V dropped 4 bases and J dropped 0 bases, with 7 bases sitting between them. The germline CDR1 and CDR2 sequences are SGHKS and YYEKEE (reference sequence). CDR3 size: 13 residues. CDR3 amino acids: CASSAMVNTEAFF. The CDR3 DNA follows: TGTGCCAGCAGCGCTATGGTGAACACTGAAGCTTTCTTT.

The chain employs TRBV3-1 and TRBJ1-6; D is unclear. This CDR3 spans 16 amino acids. The V and J ends lost 4 bases and 6 bases respectively, with 16 bases between them. Germline V CDR1 and CDR2: LGHDT, YNNKEL (reference sequence). The CDR3 reads CASSLGRDLGNSPLHF. The DNA of the CDR3 is TGTGCCAGCAGCCTTGGCCGAGATTTGGGTAATTCACCCCTCCACTTT. Filled out from reference TRBV3-1 and TRBJ1-6, the complete variable domain reads DTAVSQTPKYLVTQMGNDKSIKCEQNLGHDTMYWYKQDSKKFLKIMFSYNNKELIINETVPNRFSPKSPDKAHLNLHINSLELGDSAVYFCASSLGRDLGNSPLHFGNGTRLTVT.

The V and J genes are TRBV12-3 or TRBV12-4 and TRBJ1-3, with D perhaps TRBD1 (5 bases). This CDR3 has 16 residues. Trimming cost V 5 bases and J 2 bases, with 16 bases left between them. CDR3 amino acids: CASSRGLGVAGNTIYF. The CDR3, as DNA: TGTGCCAGCAGTCGGGGTTTGGGGGTTGCTGGAAACACCATATATTTT.

This chain connects TRBV29-1 to TRBJ2-5, with TRBD1 identical over 9 bases. Trimming took 5 bases from V and 0 from J; bases not matched to a gene: 7. This CDR3 comprises 15 residues. CDR1 is SQVTM and CDR2 is ANQGSEA in the germline V gene. As DNA, the CDR3 is TGCAGCGTTAGGTCAGGACAGGGGAACCAAGAGACCCAGTACTTC. This codes for CSVRSGQGNQETQYF.

In regard to this clonotype: A single base separates this from a much larger clone, so it may be a read error. The chain joins TRBV12-3 or TRBV12-4 to TRBJ2-3, with a possible D match to TRBD1 (5 bases). V lost 2 bases and J lost 4, with 10 bases in between. This CDR3 spans 14 amino acids. Here the CDR3 DNA reads TGTGCCAGCAGTTTATGGGGCGTACCAGATACGCAGTATTTT. This translates into CASSLWGVPDTQYF.

Only a few counts were recorded for this clonotype. This chain uses TRBV2 with TRBJ1-2; 8 bases line up with TRBD1. The V gene's germline CDR1 is SNHLY and CDR2 FYNNEI. V lost 3 bases to trimming and J lost 4 bases; unmatched junction nucleotides: 4. The CDR3 has 14 amino acids. The CDR3 sequence: CASSDQGAIYGYTF. The CDR3 bases are TGTGCCAGCAGTGATCAGGGGGCTATCTATGGCTACACCTTC.

This chain connects TRBV20-1 to TRBJ1-1; perhaps TRBD1 as D (6 bases). CDR3 size: 13 residues. V shed 1 base and J shed 7 bases, with 13 bases lying between them. Germline CDR1 and CDR2: DFQATT and SNEGSKA (reference sequence). This chain's CDR3 is CSARGHLTGEAFF. The CDR3 DNA follows: TGCAGTGCTAGAGGTCATTTGACAGGTGAAGCTTTCTTT.

A few counts support this clonotype. The rearrangement links TRBV6-5 to TRBJ2-4; D is perhaps TRBD1 (6 bases). The CDR3 spans 14 residues. Per germline, CDR1 MNHEY and CDR2 SVGAGI. V was pared by 4 bases and J by 9 bases, with 16 bases between. This CDR3 is CASSSQQGVGIQYF. CDR3 coding DNA: TGTGCCAGCAGTTCACAACAGGGAGTAGGCATTCAGTACTTC.

The sample holds a few counts of this clonotype. The chain employs TRBV7-2 and TRBJ1-2; D not resolved. The V gene's germline CDR1 is SGHTA and CDR2 FQGNSA. The ends were cut back, 1 base at V and 4 bases at J, with 10 bases in the middle. The CDR3 consists of 14 residues. The CDR3 loop reads CASSLGATSYGYTF. The CDR3 DNA reads as TGTGCCAGCAGCTTAGGAGCTACCTCCTATGGCTACACCTTC.

This clonotype was detected only a few times. The rearrangement links TRBV5-1 to TRBJ1-2, with 10 bases lining up with TRBD1. The CDR3 is made up of 18 amino acids. The V gene end was trimmed by 3 bases and the J gene end by 3 bases; junction bases not matched to a gene: 14. Germline assignment: CDR1 SGHRS and CDR2 YFSETQ. CDR3 DNA: TGCGCCAGCAGCTCCCAGGCTTGGGACAGGGGATTCGACTATGGCTACACCTTC. Translating it yields CASSSQAWDRGFDYGYTF.

V is TRBV9 and J is TRBJ1-2; D remains unclear. V shed 3 bases and J shed 4 bases, with 10 bases lying between them. Germline lookup yields CDR1 SGDLS and CDR2 YYNGEE. This CDR3 has 13 amino acids. Written as DNA, the CDR3 is TGTGCCAGCAGCGCTGAACAAGGCTATGGCTACACCTTC. It is translated as CASSAEQGYGYTF. Variable domain in full (rest from reference TRBV9 and TRBJ1-2): DSGVTQTPKHLITATGQRVTLRCSPRSGDLSVYWYQQSLDQGLQFLIQYYNGEERAKGNILERFSAQQFPDLHSELNLSSLELGDSALYFCASSAEQGYGYTFGSGTRLTVV.

The chain couples TRBV12-3 or TRBV12-4 to TRBJ2-3, with D possibly TRBD2 on 7 matching bases. This CDR3 has 15 amino acids. V shed 7 bases and J shed 1 base, with 15 bases lying between them. The CDR3 reads CASNPPGGRTDTQYF. DNA for the CDR3: TGTGCCAGCAACCCCCCGGGGGGCCGCACAGATACGCAGTATTTT.

This clonotype was seen more than once but under ten times. The chain combines TRBV7-2 with TRBJ2-1, with unresolved D. The CDR3 has 14 amino acids. V was trimmed by 1 base and J by 5 bases, leaving 9 bases between them. Germline V gene lookup returns CDR1 SGHTA and CDR2 FQGNSA. CDR3 DNA: TGTGCCAGCAGCTTAGAAATAGCCGACAATGAGCAGTTCTTC. Its protein is CASSLEIADNEQFF.

This chain uses TRBV29-1 with TRBJ2-1, with D perhaps matching TRBD2 (5 bases). V was shortened by 0 bases and J by 0 bases, with 12 bases between the two germline ends. CDR3 length: 16 amino acids. CDR1 and CDR2 from the germline V gene are SQVTM and ANQGSEA. The CDR3 region is CSVEDRAGSSYNEQFF. In nucleotides, the CDR3 is TGCAGCGTTGAAGATAGGGCGGGTAGCTCCTACAATGAGCAGTTCTTC.

A few counts support this clonotype. The rearrangement joins TRBV7-9 to TRBJ1-4; TRBD1 might be the D (5 bases). The CDR3 is 16 amino acids. V dropped 1 base and J dropped 5 bases, with 14 bases sitting between them. CDR1 and CDR2 (germline): SEHNR, FQNEAQ (reference sequence). The CDR3, as DNA: TGTGCCAGCAGCTTAGGAGGGGCGGGAGTCAATGAAAAACTGTTTTTT. It is translated as CASSLGGAGVNEKLFF.

A few counts support this clonotype. The chain is built from TRBV18 and TRBJ1-1; D gene ambiguous. Germline CDR1 is KGHSH and CDR2 is LQKENI. Trimming took off 3 bases at V and 0 bases at J, with 11 bases between the two ends. This CDR3 has 15 residues. For the CDR3, the DNA is TGTGCCAGCTCACCCTCGGGAGGTTTGAACACTGAAGCTTTCTTT. Protein: CASSPSGGLNTEAFF.

V usage is TRBV20-1 and J usage is TRBJ2-2; 8 nucleotides line up with TRBD1. The CDR3 is 18 residues long. Germline CDR1 is DFQATT and CDR2 is SNEGSKA (reference sequence). V dropped 5 bases and J dropped 4; count of bases not matched to a gene: 18. The CDR3 sequence is CSALGAGGAVRTTGELFF. The CDR3 DNA reads TGCAGTGCTTTAGGGGCAGGGGGCGCAGTTAGGACCACCGGGGAGCTGTTTTTT.

This clonotype was detected many times. The chain uses TRBV6-6 and TRBJ1-2; unclear D gene. V lost 8 bases, J lost 4 bases, and 5 bases lay in between. Germline V gene data show CDR1 as MNHNY and CDR2 as SVGAGI (reference sequence). The CDR3 runs 10 residues. The CDR3 DNA reads as TGTGCCAGCCTGAGCTATGGCTACACCTTC. Its protein is CASLSYGYTF.

The V call is TRBV30, the J call TRBJ1-4; 7 nucleotides line up with TRBD1. Germline V gene lookup returns CDR1 GTSNPN and CDR2 SVGIG (reference sequence). The CDR3 is made up of 14 amino acids. The V and J ends lost 2 bases and 3 bases, in that order; junction bases with no gene match: 3. CDR3 nucleotides: TGTGCCTGGAGTCCGGGACAGCCTAATGAAAAACTGTTTTTT. As protein: CAWSPGQPNEKLFF.

J is TRBJ1-5 and V is TRBV7-2, with a possible D match to TRBD1 (5 bases). This CDR3 has 14 amino acids. V was cut by 1 base and J by 7 bases, with 11 bases left in between. Germline loops: CDR1 SGHTA, CDR2 FQGNSA. CDR3 sequence reads: CASSLERGYQPQHF. CDR3 DNA sequence: TGTGCCAGCAGCTTAGAGCGGGGGTACCAGCCCCAGCATTTT.

The rearrangement uses TRBV7-2 and TRBJ1-4, with 8 bases lining up with TRBD1. Germline-derived CDR1 and CDR2 are SGHTA and FQGNSA. With 2 bases clipped from V and 3 bases from J, the junction kept 2 bases outside the gene matches. CDR3 length: 15 amino acids. The CDR3 DNA is TGTGCCAGCAGCTTACAGGGGGCTGCTAATGAAAAACTGTTTTTT. It specifies CASSLQGAANEKLFF.

The table lists this clonotype with a few counts. This rearrangement joins TRBV10-3 to TRBJ2-6; a possible D gene is TRBD2 (5 bases). The CDR3 loop spans 20 amino acids. CDR1 and CDR2 (germline): ENHRY, SYGVKD. The V gene lost 10 bases and the J gene lost 0 bases, with 28 bases spanning the gap. CDR3 loop: CATSRVGRTLSYSGANVLTF. For the CDR3, the DNA is TGTGCCACATCTCGGGTCGGCAGGACTCTCTCTTACTCTGGGGCCAACGTCCTGACTTTC.

The chain recombines TRBV14 with TRBJ2-5; 7 bases agree with TRBD1. Germline V gene lookup returns CDR1 SGHDN and CDR2 FVKESK. The CDR3 has 16 amino acids. V trimming: 5 bases; J trimming: 0 bases; junction bases outside the gene matches: 9. In nucleotides, the CDR3 is TGTGCCAGCAGCTATACCGTGGGGACAGACCAAGAGACCCAGTACTTC. Translating it yields CASSYTVGTDQETQYF. Combining the CDR3 with reference TRBV14 and TRBJ2-5 gives the whole variable domain EAGVTQFPSHSVIEKGQTVTLRCDPISGHDNLYWYRRVMGKEIKFLLHFVKESKQDESGMPNNRFLAERTGGTYSTLKVQPAELEDSGVYFCASSYTVGTDQETQYFGPGTRLLVL.